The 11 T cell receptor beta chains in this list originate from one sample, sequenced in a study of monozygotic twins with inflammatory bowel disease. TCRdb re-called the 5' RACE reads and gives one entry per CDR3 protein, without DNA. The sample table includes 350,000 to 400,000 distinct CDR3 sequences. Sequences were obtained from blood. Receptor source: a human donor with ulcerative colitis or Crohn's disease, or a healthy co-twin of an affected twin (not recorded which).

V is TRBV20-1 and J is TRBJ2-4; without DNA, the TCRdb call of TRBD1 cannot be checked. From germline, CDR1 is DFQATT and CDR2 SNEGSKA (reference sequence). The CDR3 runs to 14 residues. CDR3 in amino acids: CRGGGALAKNIQYF.

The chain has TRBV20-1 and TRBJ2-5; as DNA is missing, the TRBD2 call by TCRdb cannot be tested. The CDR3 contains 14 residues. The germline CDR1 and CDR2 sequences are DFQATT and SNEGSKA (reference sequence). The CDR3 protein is CSARDPGLGETQYF.

The CDR3 protein is CASSQDTAASNNEQFF. The V call is TRBV4-3, the J call TRBJ2-1. Per germline, CDR1 LGHNA and CDR2 YSLEER. CDR3 length equals 16 residues.

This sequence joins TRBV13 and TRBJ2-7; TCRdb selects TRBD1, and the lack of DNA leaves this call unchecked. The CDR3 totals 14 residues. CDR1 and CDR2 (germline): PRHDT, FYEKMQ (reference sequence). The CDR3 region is CASSLRRGGYEQYF.

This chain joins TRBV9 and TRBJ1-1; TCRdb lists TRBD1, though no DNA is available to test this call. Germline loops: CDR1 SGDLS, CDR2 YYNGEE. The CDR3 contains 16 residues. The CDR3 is CASSVGGGQGATEAFF. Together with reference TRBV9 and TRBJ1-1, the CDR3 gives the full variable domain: DSGVTQTPKHLITATGQRVTLRCSPRSGDLSVYWYQQSLDQGLQFLIQYYNGEERAKGNILERFSAQQFPDLHSELNLSSLELGDSALYFCASSVGGGQGATEAFFGQGTRLTVV.

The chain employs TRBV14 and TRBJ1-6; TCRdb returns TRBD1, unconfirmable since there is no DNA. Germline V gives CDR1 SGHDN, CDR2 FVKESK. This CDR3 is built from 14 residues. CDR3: CASSQVTVNSPLHF. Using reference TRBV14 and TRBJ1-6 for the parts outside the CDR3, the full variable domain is EAGVTQFPSHSVIEKGQTVTLRCDPISGHDNLYWYRRVMGKEIKFLLHFVKESKQDESGMPNNRFLAERTGGTYSTLKVQPAELEDSGVYFCASSQVTVNSPLHFGNGTRLTVT.

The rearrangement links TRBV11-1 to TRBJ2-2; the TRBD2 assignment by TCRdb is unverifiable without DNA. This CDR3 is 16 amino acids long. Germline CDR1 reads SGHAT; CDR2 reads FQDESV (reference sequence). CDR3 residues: CASRPSGTTSTGELFF.

CDR3 protein: CATTLEGGDTQYF. This chain connects TRBV6-5 to TRBJ2-3; the D gene TCRdb calls, TRBD1, cannot be checked with no DNA. Germline V lookup: CDR1 MNHEY, CDR2 SVGAGI. CDR3 length: 13 amino acids.

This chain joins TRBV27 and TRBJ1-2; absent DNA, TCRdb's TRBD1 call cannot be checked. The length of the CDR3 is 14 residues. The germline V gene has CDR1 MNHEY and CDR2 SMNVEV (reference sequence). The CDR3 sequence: CASSQDRGGYGYTF.

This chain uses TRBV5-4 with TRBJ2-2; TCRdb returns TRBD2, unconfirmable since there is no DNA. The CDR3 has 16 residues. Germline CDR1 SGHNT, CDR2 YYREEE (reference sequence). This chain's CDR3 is CASSFGLAGNTGELFF.

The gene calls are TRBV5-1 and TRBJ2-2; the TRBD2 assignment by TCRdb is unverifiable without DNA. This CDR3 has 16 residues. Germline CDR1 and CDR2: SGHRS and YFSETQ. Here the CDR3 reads CASSPGGLAGTGELFF.